These T cell receptor beta chains were read from a single sample in a study of shared T cell receptors in the human thymus. Repertoires were generated with immunoSEQ multiplex PCR, while TCRdb's copy carries only in-frame clones and drops some. The sample includes more than 550,000 clones, approximately 85% of them seen just once. These same data were also listed under a study on human thymus T cells.

The sequencing sample was made of thymocytes. The receptors come from a girl younger than two with a congenital heart defect. The CDR3 runs from the conserved cysteine through the conserved F or W. The D gene is left open where the match is weak. Part of the rows lack a size; the others show once, few, many or a class for expanded clones.

j_call	clone_size	v_call	d_call	cdr3_length	cdr3_nt	cdr3_aa
TRBJ2-7	NA	TRBV14	NA	12	TGTGCCAGCAGCCCCAAGGAGTACGAGCAGTACTTC	CASSPKEYEQYF
TRBJ2-3	NA	TRBV7-9	NA	11	TGTGCCAGCAGCCCCACCCGGACAGAGCGTTTT	CASSPTRTERF
TRBJ1-2	NA	TRBV5-1	TRBD1	13	TGCGCCAGCAGCTTAGGACAGGGTGGCGGCTACACCTTC	CASSLGQGGGYTF
TRBJ1-1	few	TRBV11-2	TRBD1	16	TGTGCCAGCAGCTTAAAACCCCCGGACAGGGAAACTGAAGCTTTCTTT	CASSLKPPDRETEAFF
TRBJ2-7	few	TRBV5-1	NA	16	TGCGCCAGCAGCTTGGAGGAGGGTTCCCAAACTGAAGAGCAGTACTTC	CASSLEEGSQTEEQYF
TRBJ2-1	few	TRBV5-6	TRBD2	16	TGTGCCAGCAGCCTCATGGGGGGGGGCTCCTACAATGAGCAGTTCTTC	CASSLMGGGSYNEQFF
TRBJ1-3	NA	TRBV6-6	NA	15	TGTGCCAGCAGTGATACAGGGCACTGTGGAAACACCATATATTTT	CASSDTGHCGNTIYF
TRBJ1-3	NA	TRBV29-1	TRBD1	16	TGCAGCGTTGATTCCGGGACAGAGAGCTCTGGAAACACCATATATTTT	CSVDSGTESSGNTIYF
TRBJ2-7	NA	TRBV18	TRBD1	16	TGTGCCAGCTCACGCCTCAGACAGGGGGGGACCTACGAGCAGTACTTC	CASSRLRQGGTYEQYF
TRBJ1-6	NA	TRBV18	TRBD1	16	TGTGCCAGCTCAGCGAGACAGGGAGGAAATAATTCACCCCTCCACTTT	CASSARQGGNNSPLHF
TRBJ2-7	NA	TRBV27	NA	14	TGTGCCAGCAGTCCGGGTCGAACCTCCTACGAGCAGTACTTC	CASSPGRTSYEQYF
TRBJ2-3	NA	TRBV10-3	TRBD2	16	TGTGCCATCAGTACCCTAGCGGGGGGCCGCACAGATACGCAGTATTTT	CAISTLAGGRTDTQYF
TRBJ1-3	NA	TRBV6-4	TRBD1	15	TGTGCCAGCGCCCGGGACAGTCGCTCTGGAAACACCATATATTTT	CASARDSRSGNTIYF
TRBJ1-1	NA	TRBV2	NA	14	TGTGCCAGCAGTGAATCCGTCCCGGGCACTGAAGCTTTCTTT	CASSESVPGTEAFF
TRBJ1-1	NA	TRBV6-1	NA	15	TGTGCCAGCAGTGAAATGTTCGGAGAGAACACTGAAGCTTTCTTT	CASSEMFGENTEAFF
TRBJ1-2	NA	TRBV5-1	NA	12	TGCGCCAGCAGACGGTCGAGCGGTGGCTACACCTTC	CASRRSSGGYTF
TRBJ1-2	NA	TRBV11-2	TRBD1	19	TGTGCCAGCAGCGAGCGGCCGGACAGGGGGCGCGGAACCAACTATGGCTACACCTTC	CASSERPDRGRGTNYGYTF
TRBJ1-1	NA	TRBV10-3	NA	17	TGTGCCATCAGTGAGGGGGGGGACACCCGCCTTAACACTGAAGCTTTCTTT	CAISEGGDTRLNTEAFF
TRBJ1-4	once	TRBV2	TRBD1	18	TGTGCCAGCTTATCGGGACAGGGTGGGGGAGCAACTAATGAAAAACTGTTTTTT	CASLSGQGGGATNEKLFF
TRBJ1-2	NA	TRBV5-1	NA	16	TGCGCCAGCAGCCGCCATCGGGGATATTCTAACTATGGCTACACCTTC	CASSRHRGYSNYGYTF
TRBJ2-3	once	TRBV2	TRBD2	14	TGTGCCAGCAGTGGACTAGCGCTGGGGGATACGCAGTATTTT	CASSGLALGDTQYF
TRBJ1-6	NA	TRBV5-6	TRBD1	17	TGTGCCAGCACCGAGGGACAGGTGGTCCCATTTAACCCACCCCTCCACTTT	CASTEGQVVPFNPPLHF
TRBJ2-5	NA	TRBV6-5	TRBD1	13	TGTGCCAGCAGTAAGCCACAGGGGGAGACCCAGTACTTC	CASSKPQGETQYF
TRBJ1-2	NA	TRBV5-6	NA	14	TGTGCCAGCAGCTTTTTCGTCAGAATCTATGGCTACACCTTC	CASSFFVRIYGYTF
TRBJ2-2	NA	TRBV5-1	NA	17	TGCGCCAGCAGCTTGCAACAACAGTACGGGGACACCGGGGAGCTGTTTTTT	CASSLQQQYGDTGELFF
TRBJ2-2	NA	TRBV5-4	NA	15	TGTGCCAGCAGCTTGGGGGGGGGCCAAACCGGGGAGCTGTTTTTT	CASSLGGGQTGELFF
TRBJ1-6	NA	TRBV5-4	NA	16	TGTGCCAGCAGCTTGGGGCCAGGAGAGGGTAATTCACCCCTCCACTTT	CASSLGPGEGNSPLHF
TRBJ1-5	once	TRBV2	TRBD1	15	TGTGCCAGCAGCCTCGGACAGGGAGGGCATCAGCCCCAGCATTTT	CASSLGQGGHQPQHF
TRBJ1-4	NA	TRBV5-4	TRBD1	15	TGTGCCAGCAGCTTGTGGACAGGGGATAATGAAAAACTGTTTTTT	CASSLWTGDNEKLFF
TRBJ1-6	NA	TRBV7-9	TRBD1	17	TGTGCCAGCAGCCAGTTTGTTGGACAGGGGCATAATTCACCCCTCCACTTT	CASSQFVGQGHNSPLHF
TRBJ1-3	NA	TRBV5-1	NA	17	TGCGCCAGCAGCTTCCTCGGGAGGAAGGGCCCTGGAAACACCATATATTTT	CASSFLGRKGPGNTIYF
TRBJ1-3	NA	TRBV28	NA	17	TGTGCCAGCAGTCCTCCTCTGGGGAGGGCCCCAGGAAACACCATATATTTT	CASSPPLGRAPGNTIYF
TRBJ1-2	NA	TRBV5-5	NA	14	TGTGCCAGCAGCGTTCAGTCGCCTAACTATGGCTACACCTTC	CASSVQSPNYGYTF
TRBJ1-2	NA	TRBV6-6	NA	13	TGTGCCAGCAGAACGGGTCCGGGCTATGGCTACACCTTC	CASRTGPGYGYTF
TRBJ2-7	NA	TRBV5-6	NA	14	TGTGCCAGCAGCCTACTTCCAGGCTCCTACGAGCAGTACTTC	CASSLLPGSYEQYF
TRBJ2-3	NA	TRBV7-3	TRBD2	15	TGTGCCAGCAGCTTAAGCGGGGGGCATGGAGATACGCAGTATTTT	CASSLSGGHGDTQYF
TRBJ1-4	NA	TRBV6-5	NA	15	TGTGCCAGCAGTAAAACAGGGCCCACTAATGAAAAACTGTTTTTT	CASSKTGPTNEKLFF
TRBJ2-1	NA	TRBV2	NA	15	TGTGCCAGCAGTCTTAACAGGGCGTCCGGCAATGAGCAGTTCTTC	CASSLNRASGNEQFF
TRBJ2-7	NA	TRBV9	TRBD1	14	TGTGCCAGCAGCGTAGGACAGGGAACCTACGAGCAGTACTTC	CASSVGQGTYEQYF
TRBJ2-7	NA	TRBV6-4	NA	13	TGTGCCAGCAGCGGACAAAGCTCCTACGAGCAGTACTTC	CASSGQSSYEQYF
TRBJ1-1	few	TRBV15	NA	13	TGTGCCACCAGCCCTAGATCCAGCCTTGAAGCTTTCTTT	CATSPRSSLEAFF
TRBJ1-5	few	TRBV6-6	TRBD1	15	TGTGCCAGCAGCCCACGGGACAGGATGGTGAAGCCCCAGCATTTT	CASSPRDRMVKPQHF
TRBJ1-5	NA	TRBV4-2	NA	14	TGTGCCAGCAGCCCGTGCGAAGGGGGTAAGCCCCAGCATTTT	CASSPCEGGKPQHF
TRBJ2-2	NA	TRBV27	TRBD2	18	TGTGCCAGCAGTGGGGAACTAGCGGGGGGAACCAACACCGGGGAGCTGTTTTTT	CASSGELAGGTNTGELFF
TRBJ2-3	NA	TRBV7-3	TRBD2	19	TGTGCCAGCAGGTCGAGACTAGCGGGGGCCCCCTTATATATGGATACGCAGTATTTT	CASRSRLAGAPLYMDTQYF
TRBJ1-2	once	TRBV2	NA	12	TGTGCCAGTCTCGACACGTTCTATGGCTACACCTTC	CASLDTFYGYTF
TRBJ2-3	NA	TRBV4-1	NA	18	TGCGCCAGCAGCCAAGAGGGCGGGGGCCACCTCAGCACAGATACGCAGTATTTT	CASSQEGGGHLSTDTQYF
TRBJ2-7	NA	TRBV30	NA	10	TGTGCCTGGAGTAGTCGGGAGCAGTACTTC	CAWSSREQYF
TRBJ1-3	few	TRBV9	NA	16	TGTGCCAGCAGCCTTAGGTGTGGGGGGGCTGGAAACACCATATATTTT	CASSLRCGGAGNTIYF
TRBJ2-7	NA	TRBV5-3	NA	16	TGTGCCAGAAGCTTGAGCAGGTCTCGGGGAAATAGAGAGCAGTACTTC	CARSLSRSRGNREQYF